The source of this TCR beta chain is a study of metastatic and nonmetastatic thyroid tumors. Unmatched junction bases numbered 8, after V lost 5 bases and J lost 2 bases. Germline V gene data show CDR1 as SNHLY and CDR2 as FYNNEI. This CDR3 spans 15 amino acids. Original data processing: The study took CDR3 differences across clinicopathological groups and made a distant-metastasis classifier for papillary thyroid cancer from them. TCRdb called clones again from the PCR reads with MiXCR. These V and J calls originate from TCRdb's pipeline instead of the authors' own analysis. This sample yields under 30,000 clones, of which about 15% are seen a single time; around 16% belongs to the top ten. The sample holds many counts of this clone. Every patient was untreated before thyroid surgery.

The TCR comes from a male donor with papillary thyroid cancer or a benign thyroid nodule (not recorded which). Some clones in this sample may be carry-over from other donors' samples. The sample taken for sequencing was blood. V usage is TRBV2 and J usage is TRBJ1-2, with 7 bases that match TRBD1. For the CDR3, the DNA is TGTGCCAGCAGTCCTATGACAGGGACCAACTATGGCTACACCTTC. Translation: CASSPMTGTNYGYTF.